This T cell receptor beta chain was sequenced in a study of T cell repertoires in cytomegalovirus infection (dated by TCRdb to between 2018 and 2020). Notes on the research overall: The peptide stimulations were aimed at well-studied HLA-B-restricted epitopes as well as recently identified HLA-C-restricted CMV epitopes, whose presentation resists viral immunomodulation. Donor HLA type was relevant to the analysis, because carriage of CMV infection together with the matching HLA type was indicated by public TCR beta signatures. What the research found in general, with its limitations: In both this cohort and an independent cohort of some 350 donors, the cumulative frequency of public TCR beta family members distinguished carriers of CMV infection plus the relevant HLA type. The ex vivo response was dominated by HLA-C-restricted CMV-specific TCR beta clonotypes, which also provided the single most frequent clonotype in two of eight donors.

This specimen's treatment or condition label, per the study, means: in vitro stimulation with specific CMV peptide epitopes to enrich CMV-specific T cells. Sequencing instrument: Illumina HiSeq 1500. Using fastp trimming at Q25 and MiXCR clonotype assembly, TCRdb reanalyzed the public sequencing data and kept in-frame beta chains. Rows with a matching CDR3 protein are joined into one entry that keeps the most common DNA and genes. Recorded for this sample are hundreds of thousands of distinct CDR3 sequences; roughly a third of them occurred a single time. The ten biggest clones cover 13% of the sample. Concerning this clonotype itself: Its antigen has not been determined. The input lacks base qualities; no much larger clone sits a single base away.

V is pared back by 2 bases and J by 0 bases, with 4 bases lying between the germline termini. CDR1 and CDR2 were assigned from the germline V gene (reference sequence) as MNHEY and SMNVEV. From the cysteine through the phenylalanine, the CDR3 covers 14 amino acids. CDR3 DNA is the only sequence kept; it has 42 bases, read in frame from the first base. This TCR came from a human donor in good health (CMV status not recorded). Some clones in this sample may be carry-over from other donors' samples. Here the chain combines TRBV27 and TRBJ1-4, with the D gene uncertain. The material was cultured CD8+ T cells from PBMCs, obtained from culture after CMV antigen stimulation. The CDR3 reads CASSLDATNEKLFF. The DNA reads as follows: TGTGCCAGCAGTTTAGATGCAACTAATGAAAAACTGTTTTTT.